This T cell receptor (beta chain) was sequenced for a study of T-cell reconstitution after alpha-beta-depleted transplantation in children. Points from the study as a whole: Several hundred expanded graft clones reportedly gave rise to the alpha-beta T cells present about two months after transplant. Newly produced T cells mostly accounted for T-cell counts and diversity one year post-transplant. Some patients' high day-60 TCRbeta diversity was traced to surviving recipient T cells and thymic progenitors.

Preparing the TCRbeta library involved the use of unique molecular identifiers. TCRdb recomputed calls from the PCR reads with MiXCR, one row per CDR3 protein. The sample lists 700,000 to 950,000 distinct CDR3 sequences, around 15% occurring once. The germline gives CDR1 MGHRA, CDR2 YSYEKL. The germline V and J ends were trimmed by 5 bases and 5 bases, with 15 bases remaining between them. This CDR3 has 14 amino acids. With regard to this clonotype: The target antigen is unknown.

This sequence was found in a male patient between 10 and 17 years old who had a stem cell transplant for acute lymphoblastic leukemia, so the T cells may come from the graft donor. The material was PBMCs, mostly from graft donor cells, obtained 360 days after TCRalphabeta/CD19-depleted stem cell transplant. The rearrangement uses TRBV4-1 and TRBJ1-1, with a tentative D call TRBD1 (6 bases). CDR3 region: CASSGTGFRTEAFF. The CDR3 DNA reads TGCGCCAGCAGCGGTACAGGGTTTCGGACTGAAGCTTTCTTT.